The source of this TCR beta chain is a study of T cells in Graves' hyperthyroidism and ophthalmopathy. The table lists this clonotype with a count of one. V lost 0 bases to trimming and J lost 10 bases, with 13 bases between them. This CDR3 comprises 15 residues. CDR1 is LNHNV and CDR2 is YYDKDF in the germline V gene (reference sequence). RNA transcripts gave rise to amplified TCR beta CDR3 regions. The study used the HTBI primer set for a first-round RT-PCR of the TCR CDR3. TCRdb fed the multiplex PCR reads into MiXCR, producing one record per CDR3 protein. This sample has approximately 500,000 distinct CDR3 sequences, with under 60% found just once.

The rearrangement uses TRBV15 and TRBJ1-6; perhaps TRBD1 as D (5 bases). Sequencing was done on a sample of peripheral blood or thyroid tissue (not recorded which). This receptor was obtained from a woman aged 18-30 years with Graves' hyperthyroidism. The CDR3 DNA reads TGTGCCACCAGCAGAGAGACAGTAGAGGGGTCACCCCTCCACTTT. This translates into CATSRETVEGSPLHF.